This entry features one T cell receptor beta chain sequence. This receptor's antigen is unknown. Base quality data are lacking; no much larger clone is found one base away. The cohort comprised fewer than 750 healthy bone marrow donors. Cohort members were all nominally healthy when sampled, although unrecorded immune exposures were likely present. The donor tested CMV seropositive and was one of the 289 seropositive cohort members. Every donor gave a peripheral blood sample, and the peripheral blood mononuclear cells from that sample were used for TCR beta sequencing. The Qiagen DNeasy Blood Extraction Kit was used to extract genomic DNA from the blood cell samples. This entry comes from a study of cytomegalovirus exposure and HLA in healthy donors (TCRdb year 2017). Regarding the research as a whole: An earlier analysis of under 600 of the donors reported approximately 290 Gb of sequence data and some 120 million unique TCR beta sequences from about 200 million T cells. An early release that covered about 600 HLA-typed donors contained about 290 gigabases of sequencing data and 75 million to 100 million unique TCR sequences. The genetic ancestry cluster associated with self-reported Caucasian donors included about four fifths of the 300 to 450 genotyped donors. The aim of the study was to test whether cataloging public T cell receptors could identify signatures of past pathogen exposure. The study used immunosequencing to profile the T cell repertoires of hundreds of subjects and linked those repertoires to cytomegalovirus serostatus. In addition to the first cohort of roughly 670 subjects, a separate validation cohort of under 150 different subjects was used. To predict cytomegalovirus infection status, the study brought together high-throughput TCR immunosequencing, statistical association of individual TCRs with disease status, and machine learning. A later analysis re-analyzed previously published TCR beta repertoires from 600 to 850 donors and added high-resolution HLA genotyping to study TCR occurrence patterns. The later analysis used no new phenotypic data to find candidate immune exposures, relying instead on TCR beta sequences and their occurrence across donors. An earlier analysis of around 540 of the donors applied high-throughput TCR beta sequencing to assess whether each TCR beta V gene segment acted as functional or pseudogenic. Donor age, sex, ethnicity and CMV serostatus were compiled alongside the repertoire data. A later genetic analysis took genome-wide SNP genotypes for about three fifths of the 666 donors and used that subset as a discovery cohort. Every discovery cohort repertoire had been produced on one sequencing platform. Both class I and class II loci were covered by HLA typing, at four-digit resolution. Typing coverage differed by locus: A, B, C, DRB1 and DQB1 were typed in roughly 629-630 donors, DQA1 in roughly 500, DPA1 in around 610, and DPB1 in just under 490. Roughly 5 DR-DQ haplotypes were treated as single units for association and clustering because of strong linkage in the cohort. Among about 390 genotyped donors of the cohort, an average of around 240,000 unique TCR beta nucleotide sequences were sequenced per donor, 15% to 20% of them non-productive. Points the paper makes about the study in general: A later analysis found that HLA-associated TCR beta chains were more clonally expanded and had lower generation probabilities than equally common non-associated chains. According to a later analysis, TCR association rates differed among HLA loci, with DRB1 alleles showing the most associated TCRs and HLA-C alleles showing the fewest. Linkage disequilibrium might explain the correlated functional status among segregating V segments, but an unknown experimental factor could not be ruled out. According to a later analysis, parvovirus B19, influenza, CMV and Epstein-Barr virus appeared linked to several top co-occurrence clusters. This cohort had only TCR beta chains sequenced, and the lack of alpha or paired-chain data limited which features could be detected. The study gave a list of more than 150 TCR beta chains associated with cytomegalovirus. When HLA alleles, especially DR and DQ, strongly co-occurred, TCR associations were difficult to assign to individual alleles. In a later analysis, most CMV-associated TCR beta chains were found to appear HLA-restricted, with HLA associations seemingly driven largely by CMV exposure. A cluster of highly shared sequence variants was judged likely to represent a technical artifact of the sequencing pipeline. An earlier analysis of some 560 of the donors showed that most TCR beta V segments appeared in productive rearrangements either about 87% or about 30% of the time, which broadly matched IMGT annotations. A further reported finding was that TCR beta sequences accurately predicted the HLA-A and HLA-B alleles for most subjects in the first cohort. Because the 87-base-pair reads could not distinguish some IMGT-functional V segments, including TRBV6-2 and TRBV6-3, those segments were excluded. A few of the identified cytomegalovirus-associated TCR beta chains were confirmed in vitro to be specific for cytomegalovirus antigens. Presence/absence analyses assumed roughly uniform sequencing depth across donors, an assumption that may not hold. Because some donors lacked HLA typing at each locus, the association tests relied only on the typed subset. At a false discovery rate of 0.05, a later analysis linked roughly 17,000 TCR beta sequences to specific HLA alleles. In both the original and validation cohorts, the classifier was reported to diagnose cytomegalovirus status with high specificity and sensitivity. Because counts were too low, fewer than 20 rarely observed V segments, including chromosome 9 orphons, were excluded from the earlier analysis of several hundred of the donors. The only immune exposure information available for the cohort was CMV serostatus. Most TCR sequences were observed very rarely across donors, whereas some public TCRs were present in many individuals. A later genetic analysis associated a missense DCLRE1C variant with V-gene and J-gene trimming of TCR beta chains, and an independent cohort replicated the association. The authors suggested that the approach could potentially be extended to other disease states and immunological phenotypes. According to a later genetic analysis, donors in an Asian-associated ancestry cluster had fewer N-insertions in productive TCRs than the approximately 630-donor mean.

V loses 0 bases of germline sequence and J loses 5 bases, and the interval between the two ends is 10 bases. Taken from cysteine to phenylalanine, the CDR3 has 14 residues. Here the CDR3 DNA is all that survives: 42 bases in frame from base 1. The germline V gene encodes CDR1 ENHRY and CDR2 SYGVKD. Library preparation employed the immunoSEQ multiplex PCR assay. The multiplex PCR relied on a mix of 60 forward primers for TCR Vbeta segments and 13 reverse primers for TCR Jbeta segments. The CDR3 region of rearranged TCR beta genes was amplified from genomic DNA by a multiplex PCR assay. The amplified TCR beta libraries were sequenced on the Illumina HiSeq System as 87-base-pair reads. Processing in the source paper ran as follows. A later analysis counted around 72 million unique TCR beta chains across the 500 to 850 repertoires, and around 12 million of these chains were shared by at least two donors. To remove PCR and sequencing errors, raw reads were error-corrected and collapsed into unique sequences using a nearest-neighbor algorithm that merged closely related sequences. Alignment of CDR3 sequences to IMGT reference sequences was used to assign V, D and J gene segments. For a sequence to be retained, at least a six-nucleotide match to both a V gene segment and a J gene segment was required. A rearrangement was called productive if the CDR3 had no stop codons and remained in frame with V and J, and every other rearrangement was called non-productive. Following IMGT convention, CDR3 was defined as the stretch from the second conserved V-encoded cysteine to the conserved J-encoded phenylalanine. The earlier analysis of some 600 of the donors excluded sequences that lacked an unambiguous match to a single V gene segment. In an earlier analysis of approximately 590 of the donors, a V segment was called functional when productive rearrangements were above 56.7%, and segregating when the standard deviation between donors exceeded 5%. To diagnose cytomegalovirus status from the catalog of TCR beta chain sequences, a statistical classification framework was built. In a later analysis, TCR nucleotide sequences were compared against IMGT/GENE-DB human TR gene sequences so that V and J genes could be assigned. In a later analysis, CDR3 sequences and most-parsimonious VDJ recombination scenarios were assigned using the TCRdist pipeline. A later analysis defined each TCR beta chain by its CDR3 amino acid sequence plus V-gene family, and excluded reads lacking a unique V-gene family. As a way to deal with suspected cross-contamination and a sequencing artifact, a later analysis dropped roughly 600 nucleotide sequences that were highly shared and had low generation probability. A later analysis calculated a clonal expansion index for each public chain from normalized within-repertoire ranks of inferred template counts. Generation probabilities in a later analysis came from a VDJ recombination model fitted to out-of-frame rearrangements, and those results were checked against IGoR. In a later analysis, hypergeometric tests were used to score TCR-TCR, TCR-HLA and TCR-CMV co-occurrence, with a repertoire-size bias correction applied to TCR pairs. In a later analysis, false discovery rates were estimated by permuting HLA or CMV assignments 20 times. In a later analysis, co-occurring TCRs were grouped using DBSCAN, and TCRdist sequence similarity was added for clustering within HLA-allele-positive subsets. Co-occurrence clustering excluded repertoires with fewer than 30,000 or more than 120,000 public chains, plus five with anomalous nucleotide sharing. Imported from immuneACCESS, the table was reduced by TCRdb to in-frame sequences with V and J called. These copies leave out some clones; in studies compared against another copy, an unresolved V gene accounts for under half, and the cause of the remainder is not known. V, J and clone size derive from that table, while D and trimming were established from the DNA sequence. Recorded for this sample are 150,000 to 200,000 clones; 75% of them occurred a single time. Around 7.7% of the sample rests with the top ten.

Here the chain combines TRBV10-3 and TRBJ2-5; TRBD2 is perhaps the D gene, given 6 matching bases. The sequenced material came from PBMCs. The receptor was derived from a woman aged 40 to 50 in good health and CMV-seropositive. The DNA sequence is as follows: TGTGCCATCAGTGAGTCACTAGCTGTTGAGACCCAGTACTTC. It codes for CAISESLAVETQYF.